The rows below give T cell receptor beta chains drawn from one sample of a study of shared clonotypes between healthy human individuals. Method: immunoSEQ multiplex PCR; TCRdb's copy keeps in-frame clones and lacks some. The sample holds fewer than 3 million clones; roughly 90% are singletons and the top ten take 0.37%. The sequenced sample was naive CD4+ T cells from PBMCs. These receptors all stem from a young man in good health. Some clones in this sample may be carry-over from other donors' samples. The CDR3 runs from the conserved cysteine through the conserved F or W.

TRBV30	TRBJ2-3	CAWSVRSDTQYF
TRBV7-2	TRBJ2-2	CASSSGGSANTGELFF
TRBV11-2	TRBJ1-4	CASSYDQQRIEKLFF
TRBV19	TRBJ1-2	CASRSLRGYTF
TRBV18	TRBJ2-7	CASSQTGTSGSFSYEQYF
TRBV6-5	TRBJ2-3	CASRRTADWDTQYF
TRBV30	TRBJ1-4	CAWSVGAGTNEKLFF
TRBV5-1	TRBJ2-2	CASTPLPAGELFF
TRBV7-2	TRBJ1-3	CASSFGRAGNTIYF
TRBV19	TRBJ2-7	CASSTRVRDSQTYEQYF
TRBV6-6	TRBJ2-2	CASSYSIGFGELFF
TRBV6-5	TRBJ2-2	CASRKGGANTGELFF
TRBV19	TRBJ2-1	CASSTYQSYNEQFF
TRBV27	TRBJ1-1	CASSPPGRYTEAFF
TRBV15	TRBJ2-1	CATSRGPNSYNEQFF
TRBV15	TRBJ1-1	CATSRGLTENTEAFF
TRBV28	TRBJ1-2	CASSPGGQGNGYTF
TRBV9	TRBJ2-5	CASSVTSGRAFETQYF
TRBV4-3	TRBJ1-2	CASSQEGDGSYTF
TRBV4-2	TRBJ2-1	CASSSSTSSSYNEQFF
TRBV11-2	TRBJ2-1	CASSTYLAGPSYNEQFF
TRBV15	TRBJ1-1	CATSRVRSNTEAFF
TRBV9	TRBJ2-7	CASSDGTGVREQYF
TRBV6-1	TRBJ1-1	CASSGTLLLNTEAFF
TRBV10-1	TRBJ2-4	CAIRPGKNIQYF
TRBV6-6	TRBJ2-1	CASSPAGRGHNEQFF
TRBV28	TRBJ2-3	CASSFLGTGDTDTQYF
TRBV30	TRBJ2-1	CAWILNLANEQFF
TRBV28	TRBJ1-5	CASSMTGIQPQHF
TRBV7-3	TRBJ2-5	CASSSARGETQYF
TRBV30	TRBJ1-1	CAWRGQGNTEAFF
TRBV28	TRBJ2-5	CASSLWVAGAGETQYF
TRBV4-1	TRBJ1-2	CASSPDTGERYGYTF
TRBV28	TRBJ2-7	CASNLPGRFEQYF
TRBV27	TRBJ1-1	CASSLNSSPRVVAFF
TRBV15	TRBJ2-7	CATSTLLARGRALGDEQYF
TRBV5-1	TRBJ2-2	CASSPGGGDNTGELFF
TRBV7-2	TRBJ1-1	CASSAGVGLVAFF
TRBV28	TRBJ1-2	CASSRGQGDYGYTF
TRBV28	TRBJ1-3	CASSPYFSGNTIYF
TRBV4-2	TRBJ2-1	CASSQDLAGGYGNEQFF
TRBV28	TRBJ2-7	CASSVTSGRYEQYF
TRBV5-4	TRBJ1-4	CASSSRVGTNEKLFF
TRBV10-3	TRBJ2-1	CAIRERDYDIEQFF
TRBV28	TRBJ2-3	CASSSFALADTQYF